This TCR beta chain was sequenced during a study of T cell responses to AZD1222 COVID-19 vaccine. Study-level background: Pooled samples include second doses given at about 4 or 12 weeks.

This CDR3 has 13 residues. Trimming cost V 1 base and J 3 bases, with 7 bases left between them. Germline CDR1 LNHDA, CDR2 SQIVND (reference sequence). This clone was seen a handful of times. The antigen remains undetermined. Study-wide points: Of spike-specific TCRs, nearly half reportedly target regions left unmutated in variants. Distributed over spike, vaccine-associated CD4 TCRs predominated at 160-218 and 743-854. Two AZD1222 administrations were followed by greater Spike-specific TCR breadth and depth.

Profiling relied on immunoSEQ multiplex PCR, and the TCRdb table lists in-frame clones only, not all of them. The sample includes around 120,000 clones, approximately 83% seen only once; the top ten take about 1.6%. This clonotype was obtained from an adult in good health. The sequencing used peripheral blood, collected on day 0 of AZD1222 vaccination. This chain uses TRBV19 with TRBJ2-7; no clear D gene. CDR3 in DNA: TGTGCCAGTAGTATAGGGGCCCTCTACGAGCAGTACTTC. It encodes CASSIGALYEQYF.